This T cell receptor beta chain was recovered during a study of response to subunit inactivated influenza vaccine. CDR3 length equals 13 residues. The V and J ends lost 3 bases and 5 bases respectively, with 10 bases between them. The V gene's germline CDR1 is MNHEY and CDR2 SVGEGT. Each CDR3 protein gets one entry after TCRdb re-called the RT-PCR reads with MiXCR. The sample contains approximately 500,000 distinct CDR3 sequences, under 15% of which appear only once. The table lists this clonotype with many counts. Its antigen is currently unknown. Overall study findings and caveats: Researchers suggested that each seasonal influenza vaccination recruits few new T cells.

This TCR came from a man in his fifties or sixties who received an inactivated influenza vaccine. The material sequenced was PBMCs from blood, taken 40 to 50 days after vaccination. The J gene is TRBJ2-5, the V gene TRBV6-2 or TRBV6-3, with D hard to call. Here the CDR3 DNA reads TGTGCCAGCAGTTATGAGGTCGGGGAGACCCAGTACTTC. Translating gives CASSYEVGETQYF.